This entry lists 8 T cell receptor beta chains sequenced from one sample in a study of lymphopenia after photon versus proton radiotherapy. Measured with immunoSEQ multiplex PCR; TCRdb has only the in-frame clones, and not every one. The sample has under 30,000 clones; over 80% are singletons. The sample was peripheral blood, taken from a patient treated with photon-based radiotherapy. The receptors shown here come from a man in his forties or fifties with gastric cancer.

The chain joins TRBV5-1 to TRBJ1-5, with TRBD1 matching 9 bases. Unmatched junction bases numbered 4, after V lost 4 bases and J lost 2 bases. The germline V gene encodes CDR1 SGHRS and CDR2 YFSETQ. There are 15 residues in the CDR3. CDR3 in amino acids: CASSPGQGGNQPQHF. As DNA, the CDR3 is TGCGCCAGCAGCCCGGGACAGGGCGGCAATCAGCCCCAGCATTTT.

The chain links TRBV2 to TRBJ2-3; 11 bases fit TRBD2. Germline V gene data show CDR1 as SNHLY and CDR2 as FYNNEI. V shed 5 bases and J 0 bases; nucleotides not matched to a gene: 10. This CDR3 comprises 18 residues. In DNA form, the CDR3 reads TGTGCCAGCAGTTATGGGTATAGCGGGGGGGTTAGCACAGATACGCAGTATTTT. Its protein is CASSYGYSGGVSTDTQYF.

This clone was picked up one time. The chain's CDR3 is CASSLAAGGSGANVLTF. Here the CDR3 DNA reads TGTGCCAGCAGCTTAGCGGCCGGGGGCTCTGGGGCCAACGTCCTGACTTTC. The gene calls are TRBV7-6 and TRBJ2-6, with a weak D call TRBD2 (6 bases). The CDR3 is made up of 17 amino acids. Per the germline V gene, CDR1 is SGHVS and CDR2 is FNYEAQ. Trimming removed 0 bases at V and 0 bases at J, with 9 bases between.

The CDR3 loop reads CASSTSGGKDTQYF. CDR3 DNA: TGTGCCAGCAGTACTAGCGGGGGAAAAGATACGCAGTATTTT. V and J are TRBV7-2 and TRBJ2-3; 11 nucleotides match TRBD2. Germline V lookup: CDR1 SGHTA, CDR2 FQGNSA. After removal of 6 bases from V and 5 bases from J, the junction contained 4 bases not matched to a gene. The length of the CDR3 is 14 residues.

V and J are TRBV9 and TRBJ2-7, with D tentatively TRBD1 or TRBD2 (6 bases each). CDR1 and CDR2 (germline): SGDLS, YYNGEE. This CDR3 region has 14 residues. V lost 2 bases and J 2 bases, leaving 11 bases between the germline ends. This chain's CDR3 is CASSVGGPAYEQYF. In DNA form, the CDR3 reads TGTGCCAGCAGCGTGGGGGGCCCGGCCTACGAGCAGTACTTC. The whole variable domain, filled in from reference TRBV9 and TRBJ2-7, reads DSGVTQTPKHLITATGQRVTLRCSPRSGDLSVYWYQQSLDQGLQFLIQYYNGEERAKGNILERFSAQQFPDLHSELNLSSLELGDSALYFCASSVGGPAYEQYFGPGTRLTVT.

The genes are TRBV19 and TRBJ2-3; no clear D gene. The CDR3 length is 12 residues. Germline V lookup: CDR1 LNHDA, CDR2 SQIVND (reference sequence). The V end lost 3 bases, the J end lost 6 bases, and 7 bases lay between the germline ends. CDR3 nucleotide sequence: TGTGCCAGTAGTATTATGGGGGATACGCAGTATTTT. Its translation: CASSIMGDTQYF. Supplemented by reference TRBV19 and TRBJ2-3, the full variable domain reads DGGITQSPKYLFRKEGQNVTLSCEQNLNHDAMYWYRQDPGQGLRLIYYSQIVNDFQKGDIAEGYSVSREKKESFPLTVTSAQKNPTAFYLCASSIMGDTQYFGPGTRLTVL.

V is TRBV19 and J is TRBJ2-5; D is unresolved. Trimming shortened V by 5 bases and J by 1 base, and 8 bases separated the two germline ends. The CDR3 length is 13 residues. The V gene's germline CDR1 is LNHDA and CDR2 SQIVND (reference sequence). The CDR3 DNA reads as TGTGCCAGTAGTCAGGTTACCCAAGAGACCCAGTACTTC. Protein: CASSQVTQETQYF.

The rearrangement uses TRBV9 and TRBJ2-2; 14 positions agree with TRBD2. J gave up 4 bases and V 4 bases, and 3 bases lay outside the gene matches. CDR3 size: 16 residues. CDR1 and CDR2 (germline): SGDLS, YYNGEE. The CDR3 region has the DNA TGTGCCAGCAGCCGGACTAGCGGGGGGAGCACCGGGGAGCTGTTTTTT. Protein: CASSRTSGGSTGELFF.